Sequencing of this T cell receptor (beta chain) was carried out in a study of sequential checkpoint blockade in melanoma. Study at large: Arm A got nivolumab then ipilimumab; arm B the reverse, 1:1. Both treatment sequences were followed by maintenance nivolumab.

The method was immunoSEQ multiplex PCR; TCRdb's version includes in-frame clones alone and lacks a portion of them. The data contain about 20,000 clones, 82% of them singletons. Germline-derived CDR1 and CDR2 are SGHDT and YYEEEE. The CDR3 runs 15 residues. Between the trimmed V and J ends, which lost 0 bases and 2 bases, there was a span of 11 bases. Treatment of the sample: randomized to nivolumab then ipilimumab (arm A) or the reverse (arm B). Patients had received no earlier DNA-damaging chemotherapy. Sorted cells were live CD3+CD8+, lacking CD19 and CD56, from PBMCs. The rearrangement joins TRBV5-6 to TRBJ2-5; D gene uncertain. The source of this sequence is a human donor with melanoma. The input for sequencing was CD8+ T cells sorted from blood (inferred from file names), taken from a patient given nivolumab and ipilimumab in sequence. The chain's CDR3 is CASSLESYPQETQYF. Here the CDR3 DNA reads TGTGCCAGCAGCTTGGAGTCCTACCCGCAAGAGACCCAGTACTTC.